These T cell receptor beta chains were read from a single sample in a study of response to subunit inactivated influenza vaccine. Each CDR3 protein is one row after TCRdb ran MiXCR on the RT-PCR reads. The sample includes more than 700,000 distinct CDR3 sequences, 20% to 25% of them seen just once. This specimen consisted of PBMCs from blood, obtained about 5 days after vaccination. The receptors originated from a man in his fifties or sixties who received an inactivated influenza vaccine. Each CDR3 is given with its conserved first and last residue. D genes are given only for firm matches. Rows may omit the clone size; those that give it use once, few, many or a size class.

abundance,len,d_gene,j_gene,v_gene,CDR3nt,CDR3aa
NA,13,TRBD1,TRBJ1-2,TRBV20-1,TGCAGTGCTAGGCGGGAAAGGGGGCTGGGCTACACCTTC,CSARRERGLGYTF
NA,15,NA,TRBJ2-1,TRBV12-3/TRBV12-4,TGTGCCAGCAGTTTAACCGGGAGTCTTGCCGCGGAGCAGTTCTTC,CASSLTGSLAAEQFF
few,15,TRBD2,TRBJ2-3,TRBV10-3,TGTGCCACCCTCCCTGGACTAGCGAGCACAGATACGCAGTATTTT,CATLPGLASTDTQYF
NA,15,NA,TRBJ1-5,TRBV12-3/TRBV12-4,TGTGCCAGCAGTCGAGACCAAGGGGGCAATCAGCCCCAGCATTTT,CASSRDQGGNQPQHF
NA,13,NA,TRBJ1-5,TRBV7-2,TGTGCCAGCAGCTCGATCGGGGCGGAGCCCCAGCATTTT,CASSSIGAEPQHF
few,15,TRBD2,TRBJ2-1,TRBV5-1,TGCGCCAGCAGCTTGATGGGACTAGCGGGAGGTGAGCAGTTCTTC,CASSLMGLAGGEQFF
NA,12,NA,TRBJ1-4,TRBV10-3,TGTGCCATCAGTAGGGAGGAAAGGAAACTGTTTTTT,CAISREERKLFF
few,14,TRBD1,TRBJ2-7,TRBV27,TGTGCCAGCAGCCGTCCGGGACAGGGTACCGAGCAGTACTTC,CASSRPGQGTEQYF
NA,15,NA,TRBJ2-5,TRBV12-3/TRBV12-4,TGTGCCAGCAGTCCTTGGGGGGCCGGGAAAGAGACCCAGTACTTC,CASSPWGAGKETQYF
few,15,TRBD2,TRBJ2-1,TRBV30,TGTGCCTGGAGTGAGACTAGCGGGGGATACAATGAGCAGTTCTTC,CAWSETSGGYNEQFF
few,15,TRBD1,TRBJ2-7,TRBV12-3/TRBV12-4,TGTGCCAGCAGTTCCCGGGACAGGGGGTTCTACGAGCAGTACTTC,CASSSRDRGFYEQYF
NA,13,TRBD1,TRBJ1-5,TRBV6-6,TGTGCCAGAGTGAGCAGGGGGGAACAGCCCCAGCATTTT,CARVSRGEQPQHF
NA,12,NA,TRBJ1-1,TRBV20-1,TGCAGTGCTAGCCCTGAGAACACTGAAGCTTTCTTT,CSASPENTEAFF
NA,16,NA,TRBJ2-1,TRBV11-2,TGTGCCAGCAGCTTAGTGGGGCGGGATCCCTACAATGAGCAGTTCTTC,CASSLVGRDPYNEQFF
once,14,NA,TRBJ2-7,TRBV4-3,TGCGCCAGCAGCCAAGTATGGCAGATCAACGAGCAGTACTTC,CASSQVWQINEQYF
few,15,NA,TRBJ2-7,TRBV20-1,TGCAGTGCTACCACGACAGGCCCCTACGCCTACGAGCAGTACTTC,CSATTTGPYAYEQYF
NA,15,NA,TRBJ2-2,TRBV6-5,TGTGCCAGCAGTTACTCTTCTAAAAACACCGGGGAGCTGTTTTTT,CASSYSSKNTGELFF
NA,14,TRBD1,TRBJ2-1,TRBV20-1,TGCAGTGCTCCCTACAGGGGGCTCTACAATGAGCAGTTCTTC,CSAPYRGLYNEQFF
NA,15,TRBD1,TRBJ2-7,TRBV6-5,TGTGCCAGCAGTTCGACGGGACAGGGGGCGCGCGAGCAGTACTTC,CASSSTGQGAREQYF
few,15,NA,TRBJ1-2,TRBV11-2,TGTGCCAGCAGCTTAGGGACGGGCTCCAACGGTGGCTACACCTTC,CASSLGTGSNGGYTF
few,12,NA,TRBJ2-7,TRBV11-2,TGTGCCAGCAGTGCTCAGGGGAGTGAGCAGTACTTC,CASSAQGSEQYF
few,15,TRBD1,TRBJ2-7,TRBV7-2,TGTGCCAGCAGCCCATACGGACAGGGTGCCTACGAGCAGTACTTC,CASSPYGQGAYEQYF
few,12,NA,TRBJ2-7,TRBV20-1,TGCAGTGCCCAGACAGACTCCTACGAGCAGTACTTC,CSAQTDSYEQYF
NA,14,NA,TRBJ2-7,TRBV11-2,TGTGCCAGCAGCTTGTCGGGAAAATCCTACGAGCAGTACTTC,CASSLSGKSYEQYF
NA,15,NA,TRBJ2-5,TRBV29-1,TGCAGCGTTGGGCTTGGGACATCGGGGGGAGAGACCCAGTACTTC,CSVGLGTSGGETQYF
NA,15,NA,TRBJ1-3,TRBV27,TGTGCCAGCAGTTCGACAGTCAGCTCTGGAAACACCATATATTTT,CASSSTVSSGNTIYF
NA,14,TRBD2,TRBJ2-1,TRBV7-6,TGTGCCAGCAGCGCGGGGGGACCATACAATGAGCAGTTCTTC,CASSAGGPYNEQFF
NA,18,NA,TRBJ1-5,TRBV6-2/TRBV6-3,TGTGCCAGCAGTCGTACTGGGACCCTCGAAAATCGCAATCAGCCCCAGCATTTT,CASSRTGTLENRNQPQHF
NA,14,TRBD2,TRBJ2-3,TRBV27,TGTGCCAGCAGTCCCCAGCGGGACGGGGATACGCAGTATTTT,CASSPQRDGDTQYF
few,14,NA,TRBJ2-1,TRBV10-3,TGTGCCATCAGTGAGCGGGAGACCTACAATGAGCAGTTCTTC,CAISERETYNEQFF
NA,14,NA,TRBJ2-3,TRBV7-9,TGTGCCAGCAGCTCTTATAAGGGCACAGATACGCAGTATTTT,CASSSYKGTDTQYF
NA,17,TRBD1,TRBJ1-5,TRBV6-2/TRBV6-3,TGTGCCAGCCGTCCTGGCCGCGGGACAGTTAGCAATCAGCCCCAGCATTTT,CASRPGRGTVSNQPQHF
NA,15,TRBD1,TRBJ1-2,TRBV7-9,TGTGCCAGCAGCTTGGGGCAGGGGGATTCCTATGGCTACACCTTC,CASSLGQGDSYGYTF
NA,15,TRBD1,TRBJ1-5,TRBV20-1,TGCAGTGCTAGAGTTGGAAGGGGGCTCCGGCAGCCCCAGCATTTT,CSARVGRGLRQPQHF
few,14,TRBD1,TRBJ2-7,TRBV10-3,TGTGCCACCGCCAGGGGACAGAGAGGGAACGAGCAGTACTTC,CATARGQRGNEQYF
few,14,TRBD1,TRBJ2-1,TRBV13,TGTGCCAGCAGCCCTCGGACAGGGGTTAGTGAGCAGTTCTTC,CASSPRTGVSEQFF
few,16,TRBD1,TRBJ1-1,TRBV2,TGTGCCAGCAGTGAATCAGGACAGGCGTTAAGCACTGAAGCTTTCTTT,CASSESGQALSTEAFF
NA,14,TRBD1,TRBJ1-2,TRBV4-3,TGCGCCAGCAGCCAGGATGACAGGGAGCATGGCTACACCTTC,CASSQDDREHGYTF
NA,15,TRBD2,TRBJ2-5,TRBV9,TGTGCCAGCAGCGCGATGACTAGCCCAAAAGAGACCCAGTACTTC,CASSAMTSPKETQYF
few,19,TRBD1,TRBJ2-6,TRBV10-3,TGTGCCATCAGTGCCAGCACCGGGACAGGATTCTCTGGGGCCAACGTCCTGACTTTC,CAISASTGTGFSGANVLTF
NA,13,TRBD1,TRBJ1-2,TRBV29-1,TGCAGCGTTGTAGGGGGCGCAAACTATGGCTACACCTTC,CSVVGGANYGYTF
NA,15,NA,TRBJ2-1,TRBV4-1,TGCGCCAGCAGCCACCGGGACACCTCCTACAATGAGCAGTTCTTC,CASSHRDTSYNEQFF
NA,15,NA,TRBJ1-6,TRBV10-1,TGCGCCAGCAGTGAGTCTTCCACAGGGAGATCACCCCTCCACTTT,CASSESSTGRSPLHF
NA,13,NA,TRBJ2-2,TRBV25-1,TGTGCCAGCAGTGAAGACTACAGGGGGGAGCTGTTTTTT,CASSEDYRGELFF
NA,15,NA,TRBJ1-4,TRBV12-3/TRBV12-4,TGTGCCAGCAGTTTTAGTCTGTCAGGGTACGAAAAACTGTTTTTT,CASSFSLSGYEKLFF
few,13,NA,TRBJ1-1,TRBV10-3,TGTGCCATCAGAGACCTAAGGGACACTGAAGCTTTCTTT,CAIRDLRDTEAFF
many,13,NA,TRBJ2-3,TRBV15,TGTGCCACCAGTAGGGGCTACACAGATACGCAGTATTTT,CATSRGYTDTQYF
few,14,NA,TRBJ1-1,TRBV6-2/TRBV6-3,TGTGCCAGCAGTTACTCCCTGGGGAACACTGAAGCTTTCTTT,CASSYSLGNTEAFF
NA,14,TRBD1,TRBJ2-6,TRBV28,TGTGCCAGCAGAGCCGGGACAGGTGTACTAGTCCTGACTTTC,CASRAGTGVLVLTF
NA,15,TRBD1,TRBJ1-2,TRBV6-1,TGTGCCAGCAGGAACCCGGGACAGCCTAACTATGGCTACACCTTC,CASRNPGQPNYGYTF
few,15,TRBD1,TRBJ1-1,TRBV25-1,TGTGCCAGCAGCCTCCGGACAGGTTCATTCACTGAAGCTTTCTTT,CASSLRTGSFTEAFF
NA,18,TRBD2,TRBJ2-2,TRBV18,TGTGCCAGCTCACCGGGACTAGCGGGAGTCCTTCACCCCGGGGAGCTGTTTTTT,CASSPGLAGVLHPGELFF
NA,18,TRBD2,TRBJ2-7,TRBV3-1,TGTGCCAGCAGCCAGACAGGGATTACTAGCGGGTTAACCTACGAGCAGTACTTC,CASSQTGITSGLTYEQYF
NA,15,NA,TRBJ1-1,TRBV6-5,TGTGCCAGCATTTTGACCTGGGGCTCGAACACTGAAGCTTTCTTT,CASILTWGSNTEAFF
NA,15,TRBD1,TRBJ2-1,TRBV7-2,TGTGCCAGCAGGGACAGGGGTCCCACCTACAATGAGCAGTTCTTC,CASRDRGPTYNEQFF